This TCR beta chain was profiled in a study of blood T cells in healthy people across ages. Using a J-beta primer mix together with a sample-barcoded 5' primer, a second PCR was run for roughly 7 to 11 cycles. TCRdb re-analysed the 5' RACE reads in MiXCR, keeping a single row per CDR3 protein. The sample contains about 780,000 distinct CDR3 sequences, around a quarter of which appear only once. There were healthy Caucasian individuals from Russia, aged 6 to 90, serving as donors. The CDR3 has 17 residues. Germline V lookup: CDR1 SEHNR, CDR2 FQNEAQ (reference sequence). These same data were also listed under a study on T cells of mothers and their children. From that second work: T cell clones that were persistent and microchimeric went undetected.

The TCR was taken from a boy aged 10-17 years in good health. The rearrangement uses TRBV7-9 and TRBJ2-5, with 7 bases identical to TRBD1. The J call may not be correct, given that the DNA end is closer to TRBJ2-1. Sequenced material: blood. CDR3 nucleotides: TGTGCCAGCAGCTTTTTTAGGACAGGAGGTTCCTACAATGAGCAGTTCTTC. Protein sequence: CASSFFRTGGSYNEQFF.